This T cell receptor beta chain emerged from a study of CD8 T cells in ankylosing spondylitis. Study results and caveats: Significantly higher representation of disease-linked clones was reported for matched ankylosing spondylitis synovial fluid. There was a TCR beta motif, made of fewer than 10 highly homologous variants, that appeared characteristic of ankylosing spondylitis blood.

The CDR3 totals 15 residues. The ends lost 4 bases at V and 4 bases at J; junction bases unmatched: 6. From germline, CDR1 is SGHRS and CDR2 YFSETQ. Quantitative 5'-RACE with molecular barcodes was used to make the TCR beta libraries. TCRdb processed the 5' RACE reads anew with MiXCR; each CDR3 protein has one entry. Of 350,000 or so distinct CDR3 sequences detected, about 15% appear once; the ten largest clones hold 1.1%. In this sample, this clonotype turned up many times. Antigen specificity is unknown. The TCR sequence derives from a male donor with ankylosing spondylitis or in good health (not recorded which). The sample consisted of blood, either unsorted or a sorted T cell fraction (not recorded which). This chain uses TRBV5-1 with TRBJ2-1; 9 bases align to TRBD1. CDR3 bases: TGCGCCAGCAGCCAGGGGACAGGGCCGTACAATGAGCAGTTCTTC. This gives the protein CASSQGTGPYNEQFF.